The 32 T cell receptor beta chains below were found in one sample sequenced in a study of T cells in Graves' hyperthyroidism and ophthalmopathy. Template material for amplifying TCR beta CDR3 regions consisted of RNA transcripts. Researchers ran a first-round RT-PCR on the TCR CDR3 using the HTBI primer set. From the multiplex PCR reads, TCRdb called clonotypes with MiXCR, one entry per CDR3 protein. The data contain around 400,000 distinct CDR3 sequences, 13% of them seen just once; the ten biggest clones take up 9.2%. Sequencing was carried out using blood. The receptors shown here come from a woman aged 18-29 years with Graves' hyperthyroidism.

The chain is built from TRBV20-1 and TRBJ2-7; D is possibly TRBD1 (7 bases). CDR1 and CDR2 (germline): DFQATT, SNEGSKA (reference sequence). The CDR3 totals 14 residues. With 5 bases removed from V and 2 bases from J, the gap between germline ends came to 16 bases. CDR3: CSASRGTETYEQYF. For the CDR3, the DNA is TGCAGTGCTTCCCGGGGGACAGAAACCTACGAGCAGTACTTC.

This clonotype was recorded at least ten times. A much larger clone differs by one base, so this may be a read error. V gene TRBV2 combines with J gene TRBJ2-7; 12 bases match TRBD2. The length of the CDR3 is 16 residues. Germline V gene sequence: CDR1 SNHLY, CDR2 FYNNEI. CDR3: CASNEAKSGLAGEQYF. Written as DNA, the CDR3 is TGTGCCAGCAATGAAGCTAAGTCGGGACTAGCGGGTGAGCAGTACTTC.

This clonotype was observed a few times. The V and J genes are TRBV20-1 and TRBJ2-2; TRBD2 matches at 11 bases. The trim removed 2 bases at V and 4 bases at J, leaving 9 bases unmatched. Germline lookup yields CDR1 DFQATT and CDR2 SNEGSKA (reference sequence). This CDR3 contains 17 residues. DNA of the CDR3: TGCAGTGCTAGACCCTTAGCGGGAGGGCCGAGCACCGGGGAGCTGTTTTTT. This codes for CSARPLAGGPSTGELFF.

This clonotype has at least ten counts. The CDR3, as DNA: TGTGCCAGCCTCGAAGTGGGGGACAACGAGCAGTACTTC. It specifies CASLEVGDNEQYF. V usage is TRBV28 and J usage is TRBJ2-7; D is possibly TRBD1 (6 bases). Per the germline V gene, CDR1 is MDHEN and CDR2 is SYDVKM. V lost 8 bases to trimming and J lost 5 bases, with 16 bases between them. The CDR3 is 13 residues long.

This clonotype was seen ten or more times. The rearrangement links TRBV10-3 to TRBJ1-1; possibly TRBD1 for D (5 bases). Trimming shortened V by 1 base and J by 1 base, and 7 bases separated the two germline ends. Germline CDR1 reads ENHRY; CDR2 reads SYGVKD. This CDR3 has 14 amino acids. CDR3 sequence reads: CAISEWGGNTEAFF. CDR3 sequence (DNA): TGTGCCATCAGTGAGTGGGGGGGGAACACTGAAGCTTTCTTT.

This clonotype was recorded many times. The chain carries TRBV7-3 and TRBJ2-7; 8 bases are a match to TRBD1. In germline, CDR1 is SGHTA, CDR2 FQGTGA. The CDR3 length is 15 residues. V was clipped by 8 bases and J by 0 bases; unmatched bases: 9. The CDR3 region is CASPRGTGHSYEQYF. As DNA, the CDR3 is TGTGCCAGCCCGAGGGGGACAGGACACTCCTACGAGCAGTACTTC. Full variable domain (missing parts from reference TRBV7-3 and TRBJ2-7): GAGVSQTPSNKVTEKGKYVELRCDPISGHTALYWYRQSLGQGPEFLIYFQGTGAADDSGLPNDRFFAVRPEGSVSTLKIQRTERGDSAVYLCASPRGTGHSYEQYFGPGTRLTVT.

This clonotype was seen more than once but under ten times. V and J are TRBV19 and TRBJ2-7; the D gene is possibly TRBD2 (5 bases). CDR1 LNHDA and CDR2 SQIVND come from the germline V gene (reference sequence). This CDR3 region has 14 residues. V shed 0 bases and J shed 4 bases, with 10 bases lying between them. The CDR3: CASSIDRERYEQYF. CDR3 in DNA: TGTGCCAGTAGTATAGATCGGGAACGATACGAGCAGTACTTC.

At least ten counts were recorded for this clonotype. This rearrangement joins TRBV6-1 to TRBJ2-7; D is perhaps TRBD1 (6 bases). CDR3 length: 15 amino acids. V was pared by 6 bases and J by 4 bases, with 19 bases between. Germline-derived CDR1 and CDR2 are MNHNS and SASEGT. CDR3 in DNA: TGTGCCAGCAGCGAACCGGGACACAACCCATACGAGCAGTACTTC. It yields the protein CASSEPGHNPYEQYF.

This clonotype was observed at least ten times. The chain links TRBV10-3 to TRBJ1-2; D might be TRBD1 (6 bases). The CDR3 has 16 residues. Germline V gives CDR1 ENHRY, CDR2 SYGVKD. The V end was cut by 3 bases, the J end by 2 bases, with 16 bases between. DNA of the CDR3: TGTGCCATCAGTGAATTTCAAGGGGGTTTGAACTATGGCTACACCTTC. Translated: CAISEFQGGLNYGYTF.

This chain uses TRBV19 with TRBJ2-1; D tentatively reads TRBD1 or TRBD2 (5 bases each). V was clipped by 2 bases and J by 9 bases, with 11 bases between them. CDR3 length: 13 amino acids. CDR1 is LNHDA, CDR2 SQIVND, per germline (reference sequence). CDR3 amino acids: CASSIQPGTEQFF. In DNA, the CDR3 is TGTGCCAGTAGTATACAACCGGGGACTGAGCAGTTCTTC.

This clonotype was recorded many times. The chain recombines TRBV29-1 with TRBJ1-5; D gene uncertain. The V end lost 6 bases, the J end lost 4 bases, and 19 bases lay between the germline ends. The CDR3 sequence is 15 residues long. Per the germline V gene, CDR1 is SQVTM and CDR2 is ANQGSEA. For the CDR3, the DNA is TGCAGCGTCCCCTCGACACCGACTGGGAATCAGCCCCAGCATTTT. It yields the protein CSVPSTPTGNQPQHF.

This clonotype was observed at least ten times. The chain recombines TRBV27 with TRBJ2-5; D is perhaps TRBD2 (6 bases). Germline V gives CDR1 MNHEY, CDR2 SMNVEV (reference sequence). The CDR3 loop spans 14 amino acids. V was cut by 0 bases and J by 6 bases, with 11 bases left in between. The CDR3 is CASSLSIGGKTQYF. As DNA, the CDR3 is TGTGCCAGCAGTTTATCGATAGGAGGGAAGACCCAGTACTTC.

This clonotype was seen a handful of times. The chain employs TRBV10-3 and TRBJ1-6; 7 positions agree with TRBD1. CDR1 is ENHRY and CDR2 is SYGVKD in the germline V gene. The CDR3 is 13 residues long. The J segment lost 10 bases and the V segment lost 2 bases, leaving 2 bases of the junction unmatched. The CDR3 DNA sequence: TGTGCCATCAGTGAGGACAGGGAGTCACCCCTCCACTTT. As protein: CAISEDRESPLHF.

This clonotype was seen repeatedly, ten times or more. The rearrangement joins TRBV6-1 to TRBJ1-1; unclear D gene. Germline CDR1 reads MNHNS; CDR2 reads SASEGT. V was cut by 3 bases and J by 1 base, with 12 bases left in between. The CDR3 loop spans 15 amino acids. The CDR3 nucleotides read TGTGCCAGCAGTGACCCGGCGGATGAGAACACTGAAGCTTTCTTT. Translation: CASSDPADENTEAFF.

In its sample, this clonotype was seen many times. The genes are TRBV11-2 and TRBJ2-3; the D gene could be TRBD1 or TRBD2 (6 bases each). The CDR3 is 15 amino acids. Trimming shortened V by 5 bases and J by 1 base, and 13 bases separated the two germline ends. Germline V gene data show CDR1 as SGHAT and CDR2 as FQNNGV. CDR3 in amino acids: CASSGGQLGTDTQYF. The CDR3, as DNA: TGTGCCAGCAGCGGGGGGCAGCTAGGCACAGATACGCAGTATTTT.

The chain is built from TRBV5-1 and TRBJ1-1; 7 nucleotides match TRBD1. CDR1 SGHRS and CDR2 YFSETQ come from the germline V gene. CDR3 size: 15 residues. After removal of 1 base from V and 4 bases from J, the junction contained 7 bases not matched to a gene. The CDR3 DNA reads as TGCGCCAGCAGCTTGTCCGCAGGGGGGTCCACTGAAGCTTTCTTT. Protein product: CASSLSAGGSTEAFF.

This clonotype was detected many times. The chain links TRBV28 to TRBJ1-1; TRBD1 is a possible D gene (6 bases). Between the trimmed V and J ends, which lost 3 bases and 10 bases, there was a span of 33 bases. Germline V gives CDR1 MDHEN, CDR2 SYDVKM. The CDR3 runs 19 residues. The CDR3 DNA reads as TGTGCCAGCAGTTTCAGCCAAATGATTAACCGGAGGGGGTCGAGAGGAGCTTTCTTT. Translation: CASSFSQMINRRGSRGAFF.

This clonotype occurred many times. The chain uses TRBV28 and TRBJ2-5; the D gene could be TRBD1 or TRBD2 (7 bases each). Trimming cost V 0 bases and J 4 bases, with 18 bases left between them. The CDR3 is 17 residues long. From germline, CDR1 is MDHEN and CDR2 SYDVKM. CDR3 DNA: TGTGCCAGCAGTTTATGGGGGGCAGGGGGAGGGCCAGAGACCCAGTACTTC. It yields the protein CASSLWGAGGGPETQYF.

This chain joins TRBV4-1 and TRBJ2-1; D perhaps matches TRBD1 (6 bases). Trimming left V 5 bases short and J 10 bases short, with 15 bases between. CDR1 and CDR2 from the germline V gene are MGHRA and YSYEKL. The CDR3 totals 13 residues. In nucleotides, the CDR3 is TGCGCCAGCAGCGTAACAGGGCTAGGGGAGCAGTTCTTC. This translates into CASSVTGLGEQFF.

This clonotype came up many times. This rearrangement joins TRBV5-8 to TRBJ2-3; 12 bases agree with TRBD2. V lost 5 bases, J lost 2 bases, and 3 bases stayed unmatched. The germline V gene encodes CDR1 SGHTS and CDR2 YDEGEE. This CDR3 spans 15 amino acids. The CDR3, as DNA: TGTGCCAGCAGACTAGCGGGGGGATACACAGATACGCAGTATTTT. Its protein product is CASRLAGGYTDTQYF.

This clonotype was seen many times. The chain carries TRBV6-1 and TRBJ1-1, with 8 nucleotides matching TRBD1. Germline V gene data show CDR1 as MNHNS and CDR2 as SASEGT. The CDR3 sequence is 14 residues long. J lost 4 bases, V lost 4 bases, and 5 bases had no gene match. The CDR3 loop reads CASSGGQGVTEAFF. The CDR3 DNA sequence: TGTGCCAGCAGTGGAGGACAGGGAGTCACTGAAGCTTTCTTT.

In this sample, this clonotype turned up many times. The chain combines TRBV27 with TRBJ1-2, with D uncertain. Germline-derived CDR1 and CDR2 are MNHEY and SMNVEV (reference sequence). The CDR3 consists of 16 residues. Trimming cost V 5 bases and J 0 bases, with 16 bases left between them. This CDR3 is CASSHKNRPANYGYTF. The CDR3, as DNA: TGTGCCAGCAGTCACAAGAATCGACCGGCTAACTATGGCTACACCTTC.

This clonotype was observed once. The rearrangement uses TRBV20-1 and TRBJ2-1; 9 bases align to TRBD2. The CDR3 is 15 amino acids. Per the germline V gene, CDR1 is DFQATT and CDR2 is SNEGSKA (reference sequence). The trim removed 7 bases at V and 6 bases at J, leaving 13 bases unmatched. The CDR3 is CSGTAGGQHVNEQFF. The CDR3 DNA follows: TGCAGTGGGACAGCGGGAGGCCAGCACGTCAATGAGCAGTTCTTC.

There are many counts of this clonotype. The rearrangement joins TRBV5-5 to TRBJ1-2; no clear D. This CDR3 is 14 amino acids long. Germline V gene lookup returns CDR1 SGHKS and CDR2 YYEKEE (reference sequence). Trimming removed 4 bases at V and 5 bases at J, with 15 bases between. The CDR3 bases are TGTGCCAGCAGCACGTACGGAGATCCTTATGGCTACACCTTC. It specifies CASSTYGDPYGYTF.

This clonotype was counted many times. The gene calls are TRBV28 and TRBJ1-1, with 7 bases that match TRBD1. The CDR3 covers 15 residues. V was clipped by 3 bases and J by 3 bases; unmatched bases: 7. The germline CDR1 and CDR2 sequences are MDHEN and SYDVKM. CDR3 sequence: CASSFLGTAHTEAFF. CDR3 nucleotides: TGTGCCAGCAGTTTTCTCGGGACAGCGCACACTGAAGCTTTCTTT.

The rearrangement links TRBV6-1 to TRBJ2-3; a weak D match, TRBD1 (6 bases). The germline V gene encodes CDR1 MNHNS and CDR2 SASEGT. The V gene lost 2 bases and the J gene lost 2 bases, with 8 bases spanning the gap. The CDR3 is 14 amino acids. The CDR3 DNA reads as TGTGCCAGCAGTGAACGACAGGACACAGATACGCAGTATTTT. Translated, it gives CASSERQDTDTQYF.

In the case of this clonotype: This may arise from a read error, as a much more abundant clone is one base away. The chain carries TRBV11-2 and TRBJ2-1, with 9 bases aligning to TRBD2. Germline loops: CDR1 SGHAT, CDR2 FQNNGV. This CDR3 is 15 amino acids long. V was pared by 3 bases and J by 8 bases, with 8 bases of the junction left unmatched. The CDR3, as DNA: TGTGCCAGCAGCTTCTTAGCGGGGGTTTTCTATGAGCAGTTCTTC. Translating it yields CASSFLAGVFYEQFF.

This clonotype has ten or more counts. The J gene is TRBJ2-1, the V gene TRBV9, with 13 positions matching TRBD2. This CDR3 has 16 amino acids. CDR1 and CDR2 (germline): SGDLS, YYNGEE. V shed 2 bases, J shed 8 bases, and the junction held 7 bases outside the gene matches. CDR3 protein: CASSVVPTSGRDEQFF. In DNA form, the CDR3 reads TGTGCCAGCAGCGTGGTCCCCACTAGCGGGAGGGATGAGCAGTTCTTC.

There are many counts of this clonotype. This chain links TRBV20-1 with TRBJ2-5; weak D call: TRBD2 (6 bases). Germline V gene data show CDR1 as DFQATT and CDR2 as SNEGSKA (reference sequence). The CDR3 consists of 15 residues. The V and J ends lost 5 bases and 8 bases respectively, with 24 bases between them. CDR3 in amino acids: CSARRSGLPSGTQYF. CDR3 DNA: TGCAGTGCTCGAAGATCGGGACTGCCCTCGGGAACCCAGTACTTC.

V and J are TRBV11-2 and TRBJ2-1; D is perhaps TRBD2 (6 bases). V was cut by 6 bases and J by 5 bases, with 17 bases left in between. Germline loops: CDR1 SGHAT, CDR2 FQNNGV. This CDR3 spans 15 amino acids. The CDR3 bases are TGTGCCAGCAGGCCCCTTCGGGGGAGCGACAATGAGCAGTTCTTC. Translating it yields CASRPLRGSDNEQFF. Together with reference TRBV11-2 and TRBJ2-1, the CDR3 gives the full variable domain: EAGVAQSPRYKIIEKRQSVAFWCNPISGHATLYWYQQILGQGPKLLIQFQNNGVVDDSQLPKDRFSAERLKGVDSTLKIQPAKLEDSAVYLCASRPLRGSDNEQFFGPGTRLTVL.

The V call is TRBV20-1, the J call TRBJ2-2; TRBD2 matches 8 bases. The CDR3 is made up of 14 amino acids. The V gene's germline CDR1 is DFQATT and CDR2 SNEGSKA (reference sequence). V lost 6 bases to trimming and J lost 4 bases; unmatched junction nucleotides: 7. The CDR3 sequence: CSASSGIPTGELFF. CDR3 coding DNA: TGCAGTGCAAGTAGCGGGATCCCCACCGGGGAGCTGTTTTTT.

There are many counts of this clonotype. J is TRBJ1-3 and V is TRBV7-8; TRBD1 is a possible D gene (5 bases). Trimming cost V 0 bases and J 0 bases, with 12 bases left between them. The CDR3 loop spans 17 amino acids. CDR1 and CDR2 from the germline V gene are SGHVS and FQNEAQ. For the CDR3, the DNA is TGTGCCAGCAGCTTAGCGGGGGACCCTATCTCTGGAAACACCATATATTTT. This sequence encodes CASSLAGDPISGNTIYF.